The present T cell receptor (beta chain) was sequenced within a study of Ad26.COV2.S vaccination and SARS-CoV-2 variants. Study background: Dosing was one shot or two shots 56 days apart. Study-level results: Spike-specific TCR breadth in vaccine recipients exceeded that seen in placebo recipients.

Specified treatment: some 20 received Ad26.COV2.S at low or high dose, single or two shots; about 5 received placebo; per-sample allocation not given. Repertoires come from day 63 after the first vaccine or placebo injection. TCRdb keeps only in-frame clones here, not all; method: immunoSEQ multiplex PCR. The data hold about 350,000 clones, with around 89% observed a single time. A word on this clone: No antigen is known for it.

This TCR was sampled from a person between 18 and 65 years old who received the Ad26.COV2.S COVID-19 vaccine or a placebo. Source: peripheral blood, taken in a trial of Ad26.COV2.S vaccine versus placebo.

CDR3 in DNA: TGCGCCAGCAGCACAGGACTAGCGGGGACGAACACCGGGGAGCTGTTTTTT. Translation: CASSTGLAGTNTGELFF. J is TRBJ2-2 and V is TRBV5-1; 12 bases match TRBD2. The CDR3 is made up of 17 amino acids. CDR1 SGHRS and CDR2 YFSETQ come from the germline V gene. The V and J ends lost 4 bases and 0 bases, in that order; junction bases with no gene match: 4.